The T cell receptor (beta chain) described here comes from a study of molecular identifiers for immune sequencing clone quantification. TCRdb reanalysed the PCR reads using MiXCR and keeps one entry per CDR3 protein. The data contain about 630,000 distinct CDR3 sequences, roughly 27% of them singletons. This clonotype was detected ten times or more. CDR1 SEHNR and CDR2 FQNEAQ come from the germline V gene (reference sequence). The CDR3 covers 15 residues. J gave up 2 bases and V 1 base, and 3 bases lay outside the gene matches. This clonotype was obtained from a human donor in good health. Some libraries in this study had Jurkat cell RNA spiked in. Input material: naive CD8+ T cells from blood, with Jurkat cell RNA spiked in. Specified subset: FACS-sorted CD8+CD4-CCR7+CD45RA+ naive T cells. This chain links TRBV7-9 with TRBJ2-3; 7 nucleotides line up with TRBD2. CDR3 protein: CASSLERGTTDTQYF. The CDR3 nucleotides read TGTGCCAGCAGCTTAGAGCGGGGAACCACAGATACGCAGTATTTT.